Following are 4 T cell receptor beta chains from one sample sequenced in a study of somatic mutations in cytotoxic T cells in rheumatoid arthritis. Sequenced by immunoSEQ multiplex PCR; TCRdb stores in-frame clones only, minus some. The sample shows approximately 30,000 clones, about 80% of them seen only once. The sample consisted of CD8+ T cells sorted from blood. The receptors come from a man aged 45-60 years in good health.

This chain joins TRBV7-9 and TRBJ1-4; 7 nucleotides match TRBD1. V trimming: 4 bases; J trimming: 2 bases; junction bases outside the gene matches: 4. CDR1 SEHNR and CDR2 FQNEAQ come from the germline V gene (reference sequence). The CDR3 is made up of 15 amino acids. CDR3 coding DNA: TGTGCCAGCAGCTCTAGACAGGGCACTAATGAAAAACTGTTTTTT. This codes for CASSSRQGTNEKLFF.

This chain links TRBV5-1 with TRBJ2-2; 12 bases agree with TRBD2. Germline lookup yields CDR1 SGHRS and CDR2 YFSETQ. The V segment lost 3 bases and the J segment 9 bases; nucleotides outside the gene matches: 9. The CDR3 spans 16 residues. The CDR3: CASSSQGTSGSRELFF. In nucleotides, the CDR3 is TGCGCCAGCAGCTCACAGGGGACTAGCGGGTCTCGGGAGCTGTTTTTT. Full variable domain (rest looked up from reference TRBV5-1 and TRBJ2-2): KAGVTQTPRYLIKTRGQQVTLSCSPISGHRSVSWYQQTPGQGLQFLFEYFSETQRNKGNFPGRFSGRQFSNSRSEMNVSTLELGDSALYLCASSSQGTSGSRELFFGEGSRLTVL.

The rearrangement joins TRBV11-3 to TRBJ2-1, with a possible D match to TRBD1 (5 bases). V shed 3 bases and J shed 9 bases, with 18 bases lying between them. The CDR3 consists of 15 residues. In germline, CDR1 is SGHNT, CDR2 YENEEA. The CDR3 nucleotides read TGTGCCAGCAGCTTCCCCGGCCTAAAAAGGGGTGAGCAGTTCTTC. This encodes CASSFPGLKRGEQFF.

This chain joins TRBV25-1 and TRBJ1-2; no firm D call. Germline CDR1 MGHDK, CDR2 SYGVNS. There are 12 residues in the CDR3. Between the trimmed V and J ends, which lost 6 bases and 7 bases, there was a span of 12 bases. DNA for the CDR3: TGTGCCAGCAGCGAGCCCCTTGCTGGCTACACCTTC. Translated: CASSEPLAGYTF.